This TCR beta chain was obtained from a study of cytomegalovirus exposure and HLA in healthy donors. PCR amplification relied on 60 Vbeta primers (plus 13 Jbeta primers). Generated by immunoSEQ multiplex PCR, the TCRdb table keeps only in-frame clones and is missing some. The repertoire table contains around 140,000 clones. The germline V gene has CDR1 MDHEN and CDR2 SYDVKM. This CDR3 spans 15 amino acids. Trimming took 3 bases from V and 3 from J; bases not matched to a gene: 4. The rearrangement uses TRBV28 and TRBJ2-7, with 11 bases matching TRBD1. This clonotype was obtained from a woman aged 40 to 50 in good health and CMV-seropositive. Sequencing input: PBMCs. The CDR3 spells CASSFRDRGIYEQYF. The CDR3 nucleotides are TGTGCCAGCAGTTTTAGGGACAGGGGGATCTACGAGCAGTACTTC.